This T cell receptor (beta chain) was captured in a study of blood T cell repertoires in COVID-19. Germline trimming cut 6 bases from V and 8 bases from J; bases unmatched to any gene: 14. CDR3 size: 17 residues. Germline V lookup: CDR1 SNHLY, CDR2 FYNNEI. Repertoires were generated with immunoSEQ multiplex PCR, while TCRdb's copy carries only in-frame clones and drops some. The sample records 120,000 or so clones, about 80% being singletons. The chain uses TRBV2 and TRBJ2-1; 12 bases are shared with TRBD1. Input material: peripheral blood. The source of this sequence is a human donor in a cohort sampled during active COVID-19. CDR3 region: CASRLLTGTGGSDEQFF. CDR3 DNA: TGTGCCAGCAGGCTACTAACCGGGACAGGGGGCTCTGATGAGCAGTTCTTC. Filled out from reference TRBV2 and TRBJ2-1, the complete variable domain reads EPEVTQTPSHQVTQMGQEVILRCVPISNHLYFYWYRQILGQKVEFLVSFYNNEISEKSEIFDDQFSVERPDGSNFTLKIRSTKLEDSAMYFCASRLLTGTGGSDEQFFGPGTRLTVL.